The 21 T cell receptor beta chains below come from one sample, sequenced in a study of blood T cell repertoires in COVID-19 (dated by TCRdb to about 2020). Library construction relied on the immunoSEQ multiplex PCR assay. Not all clones reach the TCRdb copy of this immuneACCESS table, which keeps in-frame sequences only. Checked studies attribute under half of the gap to unresolved V genes and leave the rest unexplained. The sample records around 280,000 clones, around 87% of which are singletons. The ten largest make up over 1% of the sample. Specimen: peripheral blood. These receptors originate from a man between 65 and 80 years old with acute or convalescent COVID-19.

This chain links TRBV6-2 or TRBV6-3 with TRBJ2-5, with 7 bases matching TRBD2. With V trimmed by 4 bases and J by 1 base, 9 bases remained unmatched. The CDR3 sequence is 16 residues long. CDR1 is MNHEY, CDR2 SVGEGT, per germline. The DNA for the CDR3 is TGTGCCAGCAGTTGGGGTACGGGGGGATTCCAAGAGACCCAGTACTTC. Translating gives CASSWGTGGFQETQYF.

V usage is TRBV2 and J usage is TRBJ1-4, with TRBD1 as a possible D gene (6 bases). Germline V gene sequence: CDR1 SNHLY, CDR2 FYNNEI. The CDR3 is made up of 14 amino acids. Trimming pared 6 bases from V and 10 bases from J, leaving 18 bases between. The CDR3 DNA sequence: TGTGCCAGCAGGGCGACGACGGCGGGGGCAAAACTGTTTTTT. This translates into CASRATTAGAKLFF.

CDR3 in DNA: TGTGCCAGCAGCTTAAGGGAGGAGTTCTTC. Residues: CASSLREEFF. The chain joins TRBV11-3 to TRBJ2-1; a possible D gene is TRBD2 (6 bases). V lost 2 bases, J lost 14 bases, and 7 bases lay in between. CDR1 and CDR2 from the germline V gene are SGHNT and YENEEA. The CDR3 has 10 residues.

The J gene is TRBJ1-4, the V gene TRBV7-2; unclear D gene. The germline V and J ends were trimmed by 5 bases and 0 bases, with 7 bases remaining between them. Germline V gives CDR1 SGHTA, CDR2 FQGNSA. The CDR3 runs 14 residues. The CDR3 region is CASSQTPTNEKLFF. CDR3 in DNA: TGTGCCAGCAGCCAGACTCCAACTAATGAAAAACTGTTTTTT.

The gene calls are TRBV2 and TRBJ1-5; D is perhaps TRBD1 (5 bases). The CDR3 totals 14 residues. The ends were cut back, 7 bases at V and 5 bases at J, with 15 bases in the middle. Germline V gives CDR1 SNHLY, CDR2 FYNNEI. DNA of the CDR3: TGTGCCAGCACGAGTAACAGGTGGGATCAGCCCCAGCATTTT. It yields the protein CASTSNRWDQPQHF.

The chain's CDR3 is CASRDSSGGDTQYF. Here the CDR3 DNA reads TGCGCCAGCAGGGACTCCTCGGGAGGGGATACGCAGTATTTT. The chain uses TRBV5-1 and TRBJ2-3; TRBD2 matches 8 bases. Germline trimming cut 5 bases from V and 6 bases from J; bases unmatched to any gene: 8. Germline CDR1 reads SGHRS; CDR2 reads YFSETQ. This CDR3 is built from 14 residues.

The rearrangement uses TRBV6-5 and TRBJ1-3; 7 nucleotides line up with TRBD1. Germline loops: CDR1 MNHEY, CDR2 SVGAGI. Trimming took 2 bases from V and 2 from J; bases not matched to a gene: 3. The CDR3 contains 15 residues. CDR3 coding DNA: TGTGCCAGCAGTTACGACAGGGCGGCTGGAAACACCATATATTTT. Residues: CASSYDRAAGNTIYF.

The genes are TRBV9 and TRBJ2-6; unclear D gene. The CDR3 is 16 residues long. V was cut by 3 bases and J by 2 bases, with 12 bases left in between. Germline lookup yields CDR1 SGDLS and CDR2 YYNGEE. The CDR3 DNA reads TGTGCCAGCAGCGCCACGGTCCCGCCTGGGGCCAACGTCCTGACTTTC. Protein: CASSATVPPGANVLTF.

The rearrangement links TRBV7-2 to TRBJ2-1; TRBD2 aligns across 13 bases. V dropped 4 bases and J dropped 8; count of bases not matched to a gene: 11. Germline CDR1 and CDR2: SGHTA and FQGNSA. The CDR3 consists of 17 residues. The CDR3 DNA is TGTGCCAGCAGCTCCAGAGGGCGGACTAGCGGGAGAGATGAGCAGTTCTTC. Its protein product is CASSSRGRTSGRDEQFF. Looking up the rest from reference TRBV7-2 and TRBJ2-1 gives the full variable domain: GAGVSQSPSNKVTEKGKDVELRCDPISGHTALYWYRQSLGQGLEFLIYFQGNSAPDKSGLPSDRFSAERTGGSVSTLTIQRTQQEDSAVYLCASSSRGRTSGRDEQFFGPGTRLTVL.

The V and J genes are TRBV10-1 and TRBJ2-2; 13 positions match TRBD2. Germline values: CDR1 WNHNN, CDR2 SYGVQD (reference sequence). Trimming took 6 bases from V and 7 from J; bases not matched to a gene: 11. This CDR3 spans 17 amino acids. CDR3 sequence: CASRTTLAGGQGGELFF. CDR3 DNA: TGCGCCAGCAGGACTACACTAGCGGGGGGGCAAGGCGGGGAGCTGTTTTTT.

The rearrangement uses TRBV9 and TRBJ2-1; D may be TRBD2 (7 bases). The CDR3 covers 17 residues. Deletions cut 4 bases from V and 4 bases from J, with 21 bases between. Germline CDR1 is SGDLS and CDR2 is YYNGEE. The chain's CDR3 is CASSPLGGAGLYNEQFF. The CDR3 DNA reads as TGTGCCAGCAGCCCCCTAGGGGGGGCAGGGTTATACAATGAGCAGTTCTTC.

This clone was found once. V and J are TRBV4-3 and TRBJ1-4; possible D gene TRBD1, 6 bases. V lost 0 bases to trimming and J lost 6 bases, with 8 bases between them. This CDR3 is built from 14 residues. Germline V gene lookup returns CDR1 LGHNA and CDR2 YSLEER. Written as DNA, the CDR3 is TGCGCCAGCAGCCAAGAGGGGGCGTATGAAAAACTGTTTTTT. It yields the protein CASSQEGAYEKLFF.

The chain employs TRBV27 and TRBJ2-1, with 11 nucleotides matching TRBD2. J lost 5 bases, V lost 0 bases, and 9 bases had no gene match. The germline CDR1 and CDR2 sequences are MNHEY and SMNVEV (reference sequence). The length of the CDR3 is 18 residues. CDR3 amino acids: CASSLSAWLAGGNNEQFF. DNA of the CDR3: TGTGCCAGCAGTTTATCGGCGTGGCTAGCGGGGGGTAACAATGAGCAGTTCTTC.

The chain couples TRBV7-4 to TRBJ2-6; the match to TRBD1 covers 9 bases. The CDR3 has 18 residues. Germline-derived CDR1 and CDR2 are SGHVT and SQSDAQ. The V and J ends lost 5 bases and 1 base, in that order; junction bases with no gene match: 9. This chain's CDR3 is CASSRPGTGISGANVLTF. CDR3 DNA sequence: TGTGCCAGCAGCAGACCCGGGACAGGGATATCTGGGGCCAACGTCCTGACTTTC.

This chain links TRBV30 with TRBJ2-7; 7 bases match TRBD2. CDR1 is GTSNPN and CDR2 is SVGIG in the germline V gene (reference sequence). The trim removed 1 base at V and 6 bases at J, leaving 6 bases unmatched. This CDR3 has 13 residues. The CDR3: CAWSAGGPGEQYF. The CDR3 region has the DNA TGTGCCTGGAGTGCGGGGGGTCCGGGCGAGCAGTACTTC.

This clone was seen once. The germline gene is not matched at one end of the junction; a read error may be the cause. The CDR3 protein is CANSLQGAGTDTQYF. The CDR3 bases are TGTGCCAACAGCTTACAGGGGGCGGGCACAGATACGCAGTATTTT. This chain uses TRBV7-2 with TRBJ2-3; 9 nucleotides agree with TRBD1. The germline CDR1 and CDR2 sequences are SGHTA and FQGNSA. CDR3 length: 15 amino acids. The variable domain in full, completed from reference TRBV7-2 and TRBJ2-3, reads GAGVSQSPSNKVTEKGKDVELRCDPISGHTALYWYRQSLGQGLEFLIYFQGNSAPDKSGLPSDRFSAERTGGSVSTLTIQRTQQEDSAVYLCANSLQGAGTDTQYFGPGTRLTVL.

The table lists this clone with a count of one. J is TRBJ2-1 and V is TRBV9; 12 nucleotides match TRBD2. J was trimmed by 8 bases and V by 0 bases; bases with no gene match: 9. Germline loops: CDR1 SGDLS, CDR2 YYNGEE. This CDR3 region has 17 residues. For the CDR3, the DNA is TGTGCCAGCAGCGTAGGTTCTCGGACTAGCGGGGTCGATGAGCAGTTCTTC. Encoded protein: CASSVGSRTSGVDEQFF.

The chain is built from TRBV3-1 (or the pseudogene TRBV3-2) and TRBJ2-7; no clear D. Germline V gives CDR1 LGHDT, CDR2 YNNKEL (reference sequence). The CDR3 contains 14 residues. Trimming cost V 4 bases and J 6 bases, with 16 bases left between them. CDR3 loop: CASSPRSLTPEQYF. The CDR3 nucleotides read TGTGCCAGCAGCCCACGGTCCCTTACCCCCGAGCAGTACTTC.

This clone was seen at least ten times. The V gene is TRBV2, the J gene TRBJ2-1; TRBD2 agrees at 8 bases. CDR3 size: 16 residues. CDR1 is SNHLY, CDR2 FYNNEI, per germline. J gave up 2 bases and V 3 bases, and 6 bases lay outside the gene matches. CDR3 sequence: CASSDSRGRTYNEQFF. The DNA of the CDR3 is TGTGCCAGCAGTGATAGTCGCGGGAGGACCTACAATGAGCAGTTCTTC.

CDR3 in amino acids: CSVAGNYGYTF. CDR3 sequence (DNA): TGCAGCGTTGCAGGGAACTATGGCTACACCTTC. This chain joins TRBV29-1 and TRBJ1-2, with D possibly TRBD1 on 5 matching bases. The CDR3 length is 11 residues. CDR1 is SQVTM, CDR2 ANQGSEA, per germline. Deletions cut 4 bases from V and 2 bases from J, with 5 bases between.

The rearrangement uses TRBV5-1 and TRBJ1-2; TRBD1 aligns across 7 bases. V lost 3 bases and J lost 4; bases outside the gene matches: 6. CDR3 size: 14 residues. The germline gives CDR1 SGHRS, CDR2 YFSETQ. The CDR3 DNA reads TGCGCCAGCAGCTCCCTACAGGGGATCTATGGCTACACCTTC. Translation: CASSSLQGIYGYTF.